The 8 T cell receptor beta chains given below trace back to one sample, sequenced in a study of shared clonotypes between healthy human individuals. Method: immunoSEQ multiplex PCR; TCRdb's copy keeps in-frame clones and lacks some. The data contain some 1.5 million clones, roughly 96% of them singletons. The sample consisted of naive CD4+ T cells sorted from blood. As to subset: CD45RA+ positively selected. Receptors originate from a man aged 30 to 39 in good health.

J is TRBJ2-3 and V is TRBV6-1, with TRBD2 as a possible D gene (6 bases). This CDR3 has 15 residues. The V end lost 4 bases, the J end lost 8 bases, and 19 bases lay between the germline ends. CDR1 is MNHNS, CDR2 SASEGT, per germline. DNA of the CDR3: TGTGCCAGCAGTGGACCTAGCGTGCAGGCAGGTACGCAGTATTTT. It yields the protein CASSGPSVQAGTQYF.

The V gene is TRBV6-5, the J gene TRBJ2-7, with TRBD2 matching over 13 bases. CDR3 length: 13 amino acids. Losses at the gene ends were 7 bases for V and 7 bases for J; bases not matched to a gene: 4. Germline assignment: CDR1 MNHEY and CDR2 SVGAGI. The DNA of the CDR3 is TGTGCCAGCACGGGACTAGCGGGATTTGAGCAGTACTTC. Translation: CASTGLAGFEQYF.

The rearrangement uses TRBV4-2 and TRBJ2-4; no clear D. V dropped 1 base and J dropped 5 bases, with 24 bases sitting between them. CDR1 LGHNA and CDR2 YNFKEQ come from the germline V gene. This CDR3 is 19 amino acids long. The CDR3 DNA sequence: TGTGCCAGCAGCCAAGGGTCTCGCAGTCCCCTAGGGTCGGAAAACATTCAGTACTTC. Residues: CASSQGSRSPLGSENIQYF.

On this clone: Compared with germline, one end of the junction differs, possibly owing to a read error. The rearrangement links TRBV7-2 to TRBJ2-3; perhaps TRBD2 as D (6 bases). Germline values: CDR1 SGHTA, CDR2 FQGNSA. The CDR3 has 14 residues. This CDR3 reads CAGSDGGATDTQYF. The CDR3 DNA is TGTGCCGGCAGCGACGGGGGAGCGACAGATACGCAGTATTTT.

J is TRBJ2-1 and V is TRBV6-1, with unresolved D. The length of the CDR3 is 13 residues. Trimming pared 5 bases from V and 3 bases from J, leaving 8 bases between. Germline V gene sequence: CDR1 MNHNS, CDR2 SASEGT. The CDR3 DNA follows: TGTGCCAGCAGTCTGTCTTACTACAATGAGCAGTTCTTC. Amino acid sequence: CASSLSYYNEQFF.

This chain connects TRBV5-6 to TRBJ2-6; no definite D call. Germline CDR1 reads SGHDT; CDR2 reads YYEEEE. The CDR3 is 15 amino acids. Trimming stripped 6 bases from V and 3 bases from J, with 13 bases between. The CDR3 here is CASKFTRVGANVLTF. The DNA for the CDR3 is TGTGCCAGCAAATTCACAAGGGTTGGGGCCAACGTCCTGACTTTC.

V and J are TRBV18 and TRBJ2-5, with D hard to call. Trimming pared 6 bases from V and 3 bases from J, leaving 23 bases between. Germline assignment: CDR1 KGHSH and CDR2 LQKENI. This CDR3 is built from 17 residues. This CDR3 reads CASSQNGPGLLKETQYF. DNA of the CDR3: TGTGCCAGCTCCCAAAATGGCCCCGGGCTATTGAAAGAGACCCAGTACTTC.

The chain has TRBV5-4 and TRBJ2-1, with D unclear. CDR1 is SGHNT and CDR2 is YYREEE in the germline V gene (reference sequence). V was trimmed by 5 bases and J by 8 bases, leaving 11 bases between them. The length of the CDR3 is 12 residues. The CDR3 region has the DNA TGTGCCAGCAGAACCGTCTGGGATGAGCAGTTCTTC. This gives the protein CASRTVWDEQFF.